These 18 T cell receptor beta chains were all obtained from the same sample, sequenced in a study of cytomegalovirus exposure and HLA in healthy donors (dated by TCRdb to between 2016 and 2019). The library was prepared using the immunoSEQ multiplex PCR assay. A mixture of 60 forward primers for TCR Vbeta segments and 13 reverse primers for TCR Jbeta segments was used in the multiplex PCR. Not all clones reach the TCRdb copy of this immuneACCESS table, which keeps in-frame sequences only. Checked studies attribute under half of the gap to unresolved V genes and leave the rest unexplained. The sample records approximately 150,000 clones, approximately 77% of which are singletons. The ten largest clones represent 7.4% of the sample. Material for sequencing was PBMCs. The receptors were sampled from a male donor in good health and CMV-seropositive.

The chain couples TRBV20-1 to TRBJ2-1; D is undetermined. Trimming took 3 bases from V and 8 from J, leaving 8 bases between them. Germline V lookup: CDR1 DFQATT, CDR2 SNEGSKA (reference sequence). The length of the CDR3 is 11 residues. CDR3 protein: CSASPRDEQFF. For the CDR3, the DNA is TGCAGTGCTAGCCCCCGCGATGAGCAGTTCTTC.

This chain uses TRBV11-2 with TRBJ1-4, with D possibly TRBD1 on 5 matching bases. The CDR3 sequence is 17 residues long. Germline CDR1 is SGHAT and CDR2 is FQNNGV. The ends were cut back, 4 bases at V and 0 bases at J, with 15 bases in the middle. The CDR3 region is CASSSHSQGATNEKLFF. The CDR3 region has the DNA TGTGCCAGCAGCTCCCATAGTCAGGGTGCAACTAATGAAAAACTGTTTTTT.

The J gene is TRBJ1-6, the V gene TRBV28, with D unclear. There are 16 residues in the CDR3. CDR1 is MDHEN, CDR2 SYDVKM, per germline. The V end was cut by 2 bases, the J end by 7 bases, with 15 bases between. CDR3 loop: CASSLGVWRVNSPLHF. DNA of the CDR3: TGTGCCAGCAGTTTAGGAGTTTGGAGGGTAAATTCACCCCTCCACTTT.

The chain couples TRBV2 to TRBJ2-1; 8 bases match TRBD2. V lost 11 bases to trimming and J lost 10 bases; unmatched junction nucleotides: 19. Looked up from germline, CDR1 is SNHLY and CDR2 is FYNNEI. The CDR3 runs to 15 residues. For the CDR3, the DNA is TGTGCCGCCCGAAGGGCCAGCGGGGGATCTAGGGAGCAGTTCTTC. Translating it yields CAARRASGGSREQFF.

Notes on this clone: Germline is not matched at one junction end, which may reflect a read error. The genes are TRBV7-9 and TRBJ2-2, with TRBD1 matching over 8 bases. There are 15 residues in the CDR3. The V gene's germline CDR1 is SEHNR and CDR2 FQNEAQ (reference sequence). The CDR3 reads CSSSLQGAGTGELFF. The CDR3 nucleotides are TGTTCCAGCAGCCTTCAGGGGGCGGGCACCGGGGAGCTGTTTTTT.

The chain recombines TRBV6-1 with TRBJ2-3; 8 nucleotides match TRBD1. Germline V gene lookup returns CDR1 MNHNS and CDR2 SASEGT. Germline trimming cut 8 bases from V and 5 bases from J; bases unmatched to any gene: 6. This CDR3 comprises 13 residues. The CDR3 DNA is TGTGCCAGCCATCGACAGGGGATAGATACGCAGTATTTT. This codes for CASHRQGIDTQYF.

This clone occurred once. V gene TRBV7-4 combines with J gene TRBJ1-4, with TRBD1 as a possible D gene (5 bases). Germline lookup yields CDR1 SGHVT and CDR2 SQSDAQ. V was shortened by 5 bases and J by 5 bases, with 18 bases between the two germline ends. CDR3 length: 16 amino acids. The CDR3 nucleotides are TGTGCCAGCAGCCACCGACACGGGGAGGGGAATGAAAAACTGTTTTTT. It translates to CASSHRHGEGNEKLFF.

This clone showed up just a few times. This chain uses TRBV29-1 with TRBJ2-7; TRBD1 matches at 7 bases. The CDR3 is made up of 13 amino acids. In germline, CDR1 is SQVTM, CDR2 ANQGSEA. Trimming removed 7 bases from V and 2 bases from J; junction bases left unmatched: 8. The CDR3 sequence: CSATGLGTYEQYF. CDR3 DNA sequence: TGCAGCGCGACAGGGTTGGGCACCTACGAGCAGTACTTC.

This clone was found once. The V gene is TRBV5-5, the J gene TRBJ1-1; D gene uncertain. Germline V gene lookup returns CDR1 SGHKS and CDR2 YYEKEE (reference sequence). Deletions cut 4 bases from V and 2 bases from J, with 6 bases between. The length of the CDR3 is 12 residues. The CDR3, as DNA: TGTGCCAGCAGCCCGACAAACACTGAAGCTTTCTTT. Its protein is CASSPTNTEAFF.

This clone turned up a few times. One junction end disagrees with the germline gene, perhaps due to a read error. The V gene is TRBV7-9, the J gene TRBJ1-2; TRBD1 might be the D (5 bases). Germline assignment: CDR1 SEHNR and CDR2 FQNEAQ (reference sequence). The CDR3 is 16 residues long. This CDR3 reads CSSSLEGSQLNYGYTF. As DNA, the CDR3 is TGTTCCAGCAGCTTAGAGGGGTCTCAACTCAACTATGGCTACACCTTC.

The rearrangement joins TRBV7-9 to TRBJ1-4; D gene uncertain. Germline V gene data show CDR1 as SEHNR and CDR2 as FQNEAQ (reference sequence). Trimming left V 5 bases short and J 13 bases short, with 11 bases between. The CDR3 runs 11 residues. Written as DNA, the CDR3 is TGTGCCAGCAGCCACGGGTTAGGACTGTTTTTT. Protein sequence: CASSHGLGLFF.

This chain connects TRBV7-8 to TRBJ2-7; 7 bases line up with TRBD1. The CDR3 contains 14 residues. Germline CDR1 and CDR2: SGHVS and FQNEAQ. The trim removed 5 bases at V and 2 bases at J, leaving 6 bases unmatched. The CDR3 coding sequence is TGTGCCAGCAGCCCTTACGGGACAGCCTACGAGCAGTACTTC. Translation: CASSPYGTAYEQYF.

This clone was recorded a few times. The chain has TRBV6-1 and TRBJ2-2, with 7 bases lining up with TRBD1. Germline V lookup: CDR1 MNHNS, CDR2 SASEGT. The ends lost 6 bases at V and 2 bases at J; junction bases unmatched: 6. CDR3 length equals 15 residues. CDR3 region: CASRPGTVNTGELFF. CDR3 nucleotide sequence: TGTGCCAGCAGACCCGGGACAGTAAACACCGGGGAGCTGTTTTTT.

The J gene is TRBJ1-4, the V gene TRBV7-2; D is perhaps TRBD1 (5 bases). The CDR3 sequence is 15 residues long. V lost 0 bases to trimming and J lost 8 bases, with 13 bases between them. Germline assignment: CDR1 SGHTA and CDR2 FQGNSA. CDR3 residues: CASSLAPGVGEKLFF. The CDR3 DNA sequence: TGTGCCAGCAGCTTAGCTCCGGGGGTGGGAGAAAAACTGTTTTTT.

Here the CDR3 DNA reads TGTGCCTGGAGACTAGCGGGGTCGGCTCGCGAGCAGTACTTC. Translation: CAWRLAGSAREQYF. The chain joins TRBV30 to TRBJ2-7; 10 nucleotides match TRBD2. Trimming took 3 bases from V and 6 from J; bases not matched to a gene: 8. The CDR3 is made up of 14 amino acids. CDR1 and CDR2 from the germline V gene are GTSNPN and SVGIG (reference sequence).

This clone has just a few counts. This chain uses TRBV2 with TRBJ1-1; tentative D call: TRBD1 (6 bases). Per the germline V gene, CDR1 is SNHLY and CDR2 is FYNNEI. Trimming removed 6 bases from V and 1 base from J, with 15 bases in between. The CDR3 sequence is 15 residues long. The CDR3, as DNA: TGTGCCAGCAGCCATCGCCAGGGGCAGAACACTGAAGCTTTCTTT. Translating it yields CASSHRQGQNTEAFF.

This rearrangement joins TRBV6-1 to TRBJ2-3, with 15 bases fitting TRBD2. The CDR3 has 17 amino acids. Germline trimming cut 3 bases from V and 4 bases from J; bases unmatched to any gene: 5. From germline, CDR1 is MNHNS and CDR2 SASEGT. In DNA, the CDR3 is TGTGCCAGCAGTGAGTGGACTAGCGGGGGGGGGCCAGATACGCAGTATTTT. Its protein product is CASSEWTSGGGPDTQYF.

This clone was detected only a few times. The chain combines TRBV28 with TRBJ2-7, with D perhaps matching TRBD2 (8 bases). The CDR3 is 15 residues long. Germline V gene sequence: CDR1 MDHEN, CDR2 SYDVKM. The V gene lost 3 bases and the J gene lost 2 bases, with 14 bases spanning the gap. The CDR3 sequence: CASSFLGRGPYEQYF. In DNA, the CDR3 is TGTGCCAGCAGTTTTCTCGGGAGGGGGCCCTACGAGCAGTACTTC.